The 9 T cell receptor beta chains below all came from one sample that was sequenced in a study of Graves' ophthalmopathy and Graves' hyperthyroidism. Scientists amplified the TCR beta CDR3 regions from RNA transcripts. Second-round multiplex PCR came after a first-round RT-PCR that employed HTBI primers. TCRdb passed the multiplex PCR reads through MiXCR, listing each CDR3 protein once. The sample shows approximately 1.2 million distinct CDR3 sequences, about two fifths of them seen only once. Sequences were obtained from peripheral blood or thyroid tissue (not recorded which). The receptors derive from an adult man with Graves' hyperthyroidism.

This clonotype has at least ten counts. The chain combines TRBV10-3 with TRBJ2-6; no definite D call. V lost 3 bases, J lost 0 bases, and 6 bases lay in between. The CDR3 spans 15 residues. The germline V gene has CDR1 ENHRY and CDR2 SYGVKD. The CDR3 nucleotides read TGTGCCATCAGTGACTCAGTCTCTGGGGCCAACGTCCTGACTTTC. Protein sequence: CAISDSVSGANVLTF.

V usage is TRBV6-2 or TRBV6-3 and J usage is TRBJ1-5, with D possibly matching TRBD1 (6 bases). Germline V gives CDR1 MNHEY, CDR2 SVGEGT. There are 15 residues in the CDR3. The V and J ends lost 6 bases and 3 bases respectively, with 15 bases between them. The CDR3 DNA follows: TGTGCCAGCAGCGTAGGGGGGGGGAACAATCAGCCCCAGCATTTT. Amino acids: CASSVGGGNNQPQHF.

The J gene is TRBJ2-1, the V gene TRBV15; D gene unclear. This CDR3 region has 14 residues. Germline values: CDR1 LNHNV, CDR2 YYDKDF (reference sequence). V dropped 1 base and J dropped 6 bases, with 10 bases sitting between them. CDR3 nucleotides: TGTGCCACCAGCAGAGCAGGCGACGGCAATGAGCAGTTCTTC. Translating gives CATSRAGDGNEQFF. The full variable domain, completed using reference TRBV15 and TRBJ2-1, is DAMVIQNPRYQVTQFGKPVTLSCSQTLNHNVMYWYQQKSSQAPKLLFHYYDKDFNNEADTPDNFQSRRPNTSFCFLDIRSPGLGDTAMYLCATSRAGDGNEQFFGPGTRLTVL.

The chain has TRBV6-1 and TRBJ2-7; D call uncertain. The J call may be mistaken, given a closer DNA end match to TRBJ2-5. The CDR3 runs to 14 residues. Germline CDR1 reads MNHNS; CDR2 reads SASEGT. The chain's CDR3 is CASSATLGYETQYF. The CDR3 DNA follows: TGTGCCAGCAGTGCCACGTTGGGCTACGAGACCCAGTACTTC.

This clonotype was detected many times. The chain uses TRBV9 and TRBJ1-5, with D possibly TRBD1 on 5 matching bases. The V end lost 3 bases, the J end lost 3 bases, and 13 bases lay between the germline ends. This CDR3 is built from 15 residues. Germline V gives CDR1 SGDLS, CDR2 YYNGEE. CDR3 region: CASSAFDSSNQPQHF. DNA for the CDR3: TGTGCCAGCAGCGCCTTTGACAGCTCCAATCAGCCCCAGCATTTT.

This chain uses TRBV5-6 with TRBJ1-5, with D uncertain. V lost 0 bases, J lost 11 bases, and 18 bases lay in between. The germline CDR1 and CDR2 sequences are SGHDT and YYEEEE. The CDR3 contains 15 residues. CDR3 amino acids: CASSLVWEGIETQHF. The CDR3, as DNA: TGTGCCAGCAGCTTGGTATGGGAAGGGATCGAGACCCAGCATTTT.

This clonotype was found many times. This sequence joins TRBV2 and TRBJ2-7; weak D call: TRBD1 (5 bases). Germline CDR1 reads SNHLY; CDR2 reads FYNNEI. The CDR3 extends over 15 amino acids. V was pared by 7 bases and J by 1 base, with 17 bases between. CDR3 in DNA: TGTGCCAGCACCAAAGAGGACACCAGTTCCTACGAGCAGTACTTC. Translating it yields CASTKEDTSSYEQYF.

This clonotype was found once. This rearrangement joins TRBV7-2 to TRBJ2-5; possible D gene TRBD2, 6 bases. The DNA end favors TRBJ2-7, so the J call may be wrong. CDR1 and CDR2 (germline): SGHTA, FQGNSA. The CDR3 is made up of 15 amino acids. This CDR3 is CASSSRDGSSYEQYF. CDR3 DNA sequence: TGTGCCAGCAGCTCCAGGGACGGGAGCTCCTACGAGCAGTACTTC.

The rearrangement links TRBV7-2 to TRBJ1-1; weak D call: TRBD1 (5 bases). Per the germline V gene, CDR1 is SGHTA and CDR2 is FQGNSA. V was trimmed by 1 base and J by 7 bases, leaving 16 bases between them. The CDR3 sequence is 15 residues long. CDR3 bases: TGTGCCAGCAGCTTAGGTGTAGGGGAGGGTAGTGAAGCTTTCTTT. This gives the protein CASSLGVGEGSEAFF.